A single sample gave rise to the 28 T cell receptor beta chains below, sequenced in a study of CD8+ T cells in alopecia areata. Extracted from the samples, RNA was reverse transcribed into cDNA to serve as the sequencing template. Libraries were prepared by immunoSEQ multiplex PCR; TCRdb keeps only in-frame clonotypes and omits some of them. In the table there are roughly 100,000 clones, around 84% of which are singletons. Treatment of the sample: oral pan-JAK inhibitor, 5-10 mg twice daily. Specimen: CD8+ T cells sorted from blood, collected at approximately week 31, from a patient treated with tofacitinib. The receptor set was obtained from a human donor with alopecia areata.

The chain combines TRBV5-6 with TRBJ2-3, with 8 bases lining up with TRBD2. From germline, CDR1 is SGHDT and CDR2 YYEEEE. The CDR3 runs to 16 residues. V shed 4 bases and J 2 bases; nucleotides not matched to a gene: 9. CDR3 sequence: CASSPGLDHATDTQYF. The CDR3, as DNA: TGTGCCAGCAGCCCGGGACTAGATCATGCCACAGATACGCAGTATTTT.

This chain links TRBV27 with TRBJ2-1; no clear D gene. Germline V gene sequence: CDR1 MNHEY, CDR2 SMNVEV (reference sequence). Trimming stripped 0 bases from V and 9 bases from J, with 12 bases between. This CDR3 spans 14 amino acids. CDR3 protein: CASSLSWPYGEQFF. The CDR3 coding sequence is TGTGCCAGCAGTTTATCGTGGCCCTACGGTGAGCAGTTCTTC.

The table lists this clone with a count of one. This chain joins TRBV16 and TRBJ2-7, with unresolved D. This CDR3 is 14 amino acids long. Trimming shortened V by 4 bases and J by 2 bases, and 12 bases separated the two germline ends. Looked up from germline, CDR1 is KGHSY and CDR2 is FQNENV. In DNA form, the CDR3 reads TGTGCCAGCAGCCTTTCCGCAGCGCCCTACGAGCAGTACTTC. Its translation: CASSLSAAPYEQYF.

The chain is built from TRBV7-8 and TRBJ2-2, with 9 bases lining up with TRBD1. Germline assignment: CDR1 SGHVS and CDR2 FQNEAQ. V gave up 7 bases and J gave up 7 bases; unmatched junction bases: 13. This CDR3 has 16 residues. In DNA, the CDR3 is TGTGCCAGCATCCCGAGGGACAGGGCAGATGGCGGGGAGCTGTTTTTT. The encoded protein is CASIPRDRADGGELFF.

This chain joins TRBV27 and TRBJ2-7, with a tentative D call TRBD1 (5 bases). CDR1 MNHEY and CDR2 SMNVEV come from the germline V gene (reference sequence). With 1 base removed from V and 3 bases from J, the gap between germline ends came to 7 bases. This CDR3 comprises 13 residues. The CDR3 DNA follows: TGTGCCAGCAGTTTATTTCAGGGCTACGAGCAGTACTTC. Translated, it gives CASSLFQGYEQYF.

This chain joins TRBV13 and TRBJ1-5; possible D gene TRBD1, 6 bases. CDR1 is PRHDT and CDR2 is FYEKMQ in the germline V gene (reference sequence). Deletions cut 5 bases from V and 1 base from J, with 15 bases between. This CDR3 has 16 amino acids. CDR3 residues: CASSGGSPPSNQPQHF. The CDR3 DNA sequence: TGTGCCAGCAGCGGGGGCTCCCCCCCCAGCAATCAGCCCCAGCATTTT. Complete variable domain (other parts from reference TRBV13 and TRBJ1-5): AAGVIQSPRHLIKEKRETATLKCYPIPRHDTVYWYQQGPGQDPQFLISFYEKMQSDKGSIPDRFSAQQFSDYHSELNMSSLELGDSALYFCASSGGSPPSNQPQHFGDGTRLSIL.

V usage is TRBV7-9 and J usage is TRBJ2-7; 7 bases align to TRBD1. CDR1 and CDR2 (germline): SEHNR, FQNEAQ (reference sequence). J was trimmed by 7 bases and V by 1 base; bases with no gene match: 7. The CDR3 extends over 14 amino acids. In DNA, the CDR3 is TGTGCCAGCAGCTTAGAGGTCGCAGGGGGAGAGCAGTACTTC. Amino acids: CASSLEVAGGEQYF.

The chain recombines TRBV6-6 with TRBJ2-1, with D possibly matching TRBD2 (6 bases). Germline V gene lookup returns CDR1 MNHNY and CDR2 SVGAGI (reference sequence). This CDR3 is built from 12 residues. The ends were cut back, 4 bases at V and 7 bases at J, with 8 bases in the middle. The CDR3 region is CASSFGRNEQFF. Written as DNA, the CDR3 is TGTGCCAGCAGTTTTGGGAGGAATGAGCAGTTCTTC.

The genes are TRBV7-9 and TRBJ1-1, with unresolved D. This CDR3 spans 15 amino acids. Germline V CDR1 and CDR2: SEHNR, FQNEAQ (reference sequence). Trimming stripped 5 bases from V and 0 bases from J, with 13 bases between. CDR3 nucleotide sequence: TGTGCCAGCAGCCCCCCTATTAGGATGAACACTGAAGCTTTCTTT. Its translation is CASSPPIRMNTEAFF.

This chain links TRBV19 with TRBJ2-7; possible D gene TRBD1, 6 bases. Germline CDR1 reads LNHDA; CDR2 reads SQIVND (reference sequence). Trimming removed 1 base from V and 3 bases from J, with 19 bases in between. The CDR3 is 17 amino acids. The CDR3 DNA reads as TGTGCCAGTAGTATAGTTCTTGTCGGGCAGGGGCACTACGAGCAGTACTTC. This sequence encodes CASSIVLVGQGHYEQYF.

The CDR3, as DNA: TGTGCCGCCGAACCCAGGGGGCCCTCCTACAATGAGCAGTTCTTC. Protein product: CAAEPRGPSYNEQFF. The chain has TRBV6-5 and TRBJ2-1; 8 positions agree with TRBD1. The V gene end was trimmed by 11 bases and the J gene end by 0 bases; junction bases not matched to a gene: 9. This CDR3 region has 15 residues. Germline assignment: CDR1 MNHEY and CDR2 SVGAGI.

The count of this clone is one. The CDR3 reads CASSAEGLNYNEQFF. The CDR3, as DNA: TGTGCCAGCAGCGCCGAGGGACTGAACTACAATGAGCAGTTCTTC. V is TRBV13 and J is TRBJ2-1, with a possible D match to TRBD2 (6 bases). V was clipped by 5 bases and J by 3 bases, with 14 bases between them. The CDR3 has 15 residues. Germline CDR1 PRHDT, CDR2 FYEKMQ (reference sequence).

The chain is built from TRBV5-6 and TRBJ2-7; D is perhaps TRBD2 (6 bases). Trimming stripped 4 bases from V and 4 bases from J, with 18 bases between. The CDR3 covers 15 residues. Germline-derived CDR1 and CDR2 are SGHDT and YYEEEE. CDR3 coding DNA: TGTGCCAGCAGCACCATGGCGGGGATCGGTTACGAGCAGTACTTC. This sequence encodes CASSTMAGIGYEQYF.

The chain joins TRBV7-9 to TRBJ2-6, with TRBD1 as a possible D gene (6 bases). This CDR3 spans 18 amino acids. Trimming took off 5 bases at V and 0 bases at J, with 17 bases between the two ends. Germline values: CDR1 SEHNR, CDR2 FQNEAQ (reference sequence). The CDR3 is CASSVGRGQISGANVLTF. The CDR3 DNA is TGTGCCAGCAGCGTAGGCAGAGGACAGATCTCTGGGGCCAACGTCCTGACTTTC.

The rearrangement uses TRBV5-1 and TRBJ2-3; TRBD1 might be the D (5 bases). The V and J ends lost 0 bases and 4 bases respectively, with 15 bases between them. The CDR3 has 16 amino acids. Germline CDR1 and CDR2: SGHRS and YFSETQ. For the CDR3, the DNA is TGCGCCAGCAGCTTGGCCAGGGCAGATTATCCAGATACGCAGTATTTT. Translated, it gives CASSLARADYPDTQYF.

This chain links TRBV5-1 with TRBJ2-1, with D unclear. V was shortened by 4 bases and J by 5 bases, with 19 bases between the two germline ends. Germline assignment: CDR1 SGHRS and CDR2 YFSETQ. CDR3 length: 16 amino acids. CDR3 bases: TGCGCCAGCAGCCTGTTAGACACCACACTGGACAATGAGCAGTTCTTC. Amino acid sequence: CASSLLDTTLDNEQFF.

This clone is a singleton in its sample. The V and J genes are TRBV10-3 and TRBJ2-3, with D possibly TRBD2 on 6 matching bases. This CDR3 region has 15 residues. V dropped 0 bases and J dropped 5 bases, with 12 bases sitting between them. The germline V gene has CDR1 ENHRY and CDR2 SYGVKD. CDR3: CAISESALAEDTQYF. The CDR3 DNA reads as TGTGCCATCAGTGAGTCGGCACTAGCAGAAGATACGCAGTATTTT.

The genes are TRBV6-1 and TRBJ2-7, with 13 bases lining up with TRBD2. V shed 4 bases and J 1 base; nucleotides not matched to a gene: 1. CDR3 size: 15 residues. CDR1 and CDR2 from the germline V gene are MNHNS and SASEGT. This CDR3 is CASSGGLAGSYEQYF. DNA for the CDR3: TGTGCCAGCAGTGGGGGACTAGCGGGATCCTACGAGCAGTACTTC.

V and J are TRBV30 and TRBJ2-1; no clear D. Trimming removed 0 bases from V and 4 bases from J, with 4 bases in between. The germline gives CDR1 GTSNPN, CDR2 SVGIG (reference sequence). This CDR3 is built from 12 residues. DNA for the CDR3: TGTGCCTGGAGTGTACAATACAATGAGCAGTTCTTC. Translating it yields CAWSVQYNEQFF. The full variable domain, its missing parts supplied by reference TRBV30 and TRBJ2-1, is SQTIHQWPATLVQPVGSPLSLECTVEGTSNPNLYWYRQAAGRGLQLLFYSVGIGQISSEVPQNLSASRPQDRQFILSSKKLLLSDSGFYLCAWSVQYNEQFFGPGTRLTVL.

The CDR3 sequence is CASSLGRGAYEQYF. Here the CDR3 DNA reads TGTGCCAGCAGCTTGGGGCGGGGTGCCTACGAGCAGTACTTC. V usage is TRBV7-6 and J usage is TRBJ2-7, with D possibly TRBD2 on 6 matching bases. In germline, CDR1 is SGHVS, CDR2 FNYEAQ. The CDR3 extends over 14 amino acids. Trimming took 3 bases from V and 2 from J, leaving 11 bases between them.

The chain links TRBV29-1 to TRBJ1-1; 12 bases are shared with TRBD1. The CDR3 consists of 15 residues. Unmatched junction bases numbered 4, after V lost 2 bases and J lost 3 bases. Germline V CDR1 and CDR2: SQVTM, ANQGSEA. The CDR3, as DNA: TGCAGCGTTGAATTGGGACAGGGGGCTCACACTGAAGCTTTCTTT. Its protein is CSVELGQGAHTEAFF.

This clone was seen once. The V call is TRBV6-6, the J call TRBJ2-1, with D uncertain. Germline CDR1 reads MNHNY; CDR2 reads SVGAGI (reference sequence). The CDR3 is 14 residues long. Trimming pared 5 bases from V and 4 bases from J, leaving 12 bases between. CDR3 protein: CASSPRQDYNEQFF. CDR3 bases: TGTGCCAGCAGTCCACGTCAGGATTACAATGAGCAGTTCTTC.

The genes are TRBV29-1 and TRBJ1-2, with D uncertain. The germline V and J ends were trimmed by 7 bases and 4 bases, with 19 bases remaining between them. The CDR3 runs to 14 residues. The V gene's germline CDR1 is SQVTM and CDR2 ANQGSEA. The CDR3 DNA follows: TGCAGCGCGGGAGGTGCCCCCGAGGGCTATGGCTACACCTTC. Protein product: CSAGGAPEGYGYTF.

The rearrangement uses TRBV5-4 and TRBJ2-7; tentative D call: TRBD1 (6 bases). The V end was cut by 4 bases, the J end by 3 bases, with 11 bases between. This CDR3 is built from 13 residues. CDR1 SGHNT and CDR2 YYREEE come from the germline V gene (reference sequence). The CDR3, as DNA: TGTGCCAGCAGCCGAGGACAGATCTACGAGCAGTACTTC. This sequence encodes CASSRGQIYEQYF.

The rearrangement uses TRBV18 and TRBJ2-1, with D perhaps given as TRBD1 or TRBD2 (5 bases each). CDR1 and CDR2 from the germline V gene are KGHSH and LQKENI. This CDR3 has 16 amino acids. Trimming shortened V by 4 bases and J by 5 bases, and 18 bases separated the two germline ends. The DNA for the CDR3 is TGTGCCAGCTCACTGAGGGGCAGGTATAAGGACAATGAGCAGTTCTTC. Residues: CASSLRGRYKDNEQFF. The full variable domain, completed using reference TRBV18 and TRBJ2-1, is NAGVMQNPRHLVRRRGQEARLRCSPMKGHSHVYWYRQLPEEGLKFMVYLQKENIIDESGMPKERFSAEFPKEGPSILRIQQVVRGDSAAYFCASSLRGRYKDNEQFFGPGTRLTVL.

This clone was seen a handful of times. This chain uses TRBV19 with TRBJ2-6; no clear D gene. This CDR3 comprises 16 residues. V shed 6 bases and J shed 1 base, with 13 bases lying between them. Germline V gene lookup returns CDR1 LNHDA and CDR2 SQIVND (reference sequence). The CDR3 DNA reads as TGTGCCAGTAGCCCCGTGTGGGTTTCTGGGGCCAACGTCCTGACTTTC. Its protein product is CASSPVWVSGANVLTF.

V gene TRBV11-2 combines with J gene TRBJ2-7, with D unresolved. Trimming stripped 2 bases from V and 0 bases from J, with 8 bases between. CDR3 length: 14 residues. Looked up from germline, CDR1 is SGHAT and CDR2 is FQNNGV. The CDR3 region is CASSLIRASYEQYF. In DNA form, the CDR3 reads TGTGCCAGCAGCTTAATTCGGGCCTCCTACGAGCAGTACTTC.

This chain links TRBV6-5 with TRBJ2-7; D is unclear. V was trimmed by 2 bases and J by 3 bases, leaving 8 bases between them. Germline V gene lookup returns CDR1 MNHEY and CDR2 SVGAGI. The CDR3 covers 13 residues. The CDR3 spells CASSYEFSYEQYF. For the CDR3, the DNA is TGTGCCAGCAGTTACGAGTTCAGCTACGAGCAGTACTTC.